Listed below are T cell receptor beta chains from one sample, sequenced in a study of PD-1 blockade in mismatch repair-deficient tumors. Profiled with immunoSEQ multiplex PCR; TCRdb holds only in-frame clones, not every one. The sample carries about 38,000 clones, 70% to 80% recorded once. The source material was peripheral blood, sampled 4 weeks after starting pembrolizumab. All receptors derive from an adult with mismatch repair-deficient cancer. Each CDR3 is given with its conserved first and last residue. The D gene is left open where the match is weak. The size field is filled for only some rows; it gives once, few, many or a size class.

j_gene,d_gene,abundance,v_gene,CDR3nt,CDR3aa
TRBJ2-5,TRBD1,.,TRBV2,TGTGCCAGCAGTGAATTGAGGGACAGGACATCTTTCCAAGAGACCCAGTACTTC,CASSELRDRTSFQETQYF
TRBJ2-1,.,.,TRBV12-5,TGTGCTAGTGGTTTCACCGGAGGAAGCTCCTACAATGAGCAGTTCTTC,CASGFTGGSSYNEQFF
TRBJ2-7,TRBD2,.,TRBV7-6,TGTGCCAGCAGCTCCCTAGCGGGAAGCGTCAGGATACCGGGTTACGAGCAGTACTTC,CASSSLAGSVRIPGYEQYF
TRBJ2-7,TRBD1,many,TRBV6-1,TGTGCCAGCAGTGGACAGGGACGAGACGAGCAGTACTTC,CASSGQGRDEQYF
TRBJ2-7,.,.,TRBV28,TGTGCCAGCAGTCCCCATGGCCACGAGCAGTACTTC,CASSPHGHEQYF
TRBJ2-3,TRBD2,.,TRBV5-4,TGTGCCAGCAGCTTTTCGTCGGGAGGTATGCATTTT,CASSFSSGGMHF
TRBJ2-7,TRBD1,.,TRBV2,TGTGCCAGCAGTAGAGCGATCCGGGACAGGGGCTACGAGCAGTACTTC,CASSRAIRDRGYEQYF
TRBJ2-1,TRBD2,once,TRBV2,TGTGCCAGCAGTGGGACTAGCCGGAATGAGCAGTTCTTC,CASSGTSRNEQFF
TRBJ2-7,.,.,TRBV2,TGTGCCAGCGAGAGCAGGTTCCCCTCCTACGAGCAGTACTTC,CASESRFPSYEQYF
TRBJ1-2,.,.,TRBV6-1,TGTGCCAGCAGTCTAACCTCCTATGGCTACACCTTC,CASSLTSYGYTF
TRBJ2-7,.,.,TRBV4-2,TGTGCCAGCAGCCAAGGGGGACATCCATCCTACGAGCAGTACTTC,CASSQGGHPSYEQYF
TRBJ1-1,.,.,TRBV9,TGTGCCAGCAGCCCCGGACTGGGGAACACTGAAGCTTTCTTT,CASSPGLGNTEAFF
TRBJ2-7,.,few,TRBV11-3,TGTGCCAGCAGCCAAGAATTCCACGAGCAGTACTTC,CASSQEFHEQYF
TRBJ2-3,TRBD2,.,TRBV6-5,TGTGCCAGCAGTTATGGGGAGGGCGGTGTCGGTACGCAGTATTTT,CASSYGEGGVGTQYF
TRBJ2-3,.,once,TRBV4-3,TGCGCCAGCAGCCAAGAAGGCAGGGGGGGTACAGATACGCAGTATTTT,CASSQEGRGGTDTQYF
TRBJ2-5,.,.,TRBV19,TGTGCCAGTAGTATCGGTCAGAAGGAGACCCAGTACTTC,CASSIGQKETQYF
TRBJ2-1,TRBD2,.,TRBV28,TGTGCCAGCAGTTTCGGGACTAGTGGTGATGAGCAGTTCTTC,CASSFGTSGDEQFF
TRBJ2-4,.,.,TRBV28,TGTGCCAGCAGTTTGTCTAGTTCGGGCATTCTAGCCAAAAACATTCAGTACTTC,CASSLSSSGILAKNIQYF
TRBJ1-5,.,.,TRBV7-8,TGTGCCAGCAGCTTATTCGGGACCGCAAATCAGCCCCAGCATTTT,CASSLFGTANQPQHF
TRBJ2-7,TRBD1,.,TRBV4-2,TGTGCCAGCAGCTTGGAACAGGGGGCCTCCTACGAGCAGTACTTC,CASSLEQGASYEQYF
TRBJ2-6,.,.,TRBV5-1,TGCGCCAGCAGCTTTCGGGCCCCCGTGGCTGGGGCCAACGTCCTGACTTTC,CASSFRAPVAGANVLTF
TRBJ2-4,TRBD1,.,TRBV6-6,TGTGCCAGCAGTAACTACAGGGGCAACATTCAGTACTTC,CASSNYRGNIQYF
TRBJ2-2,TRBD2,.,TRBV29-1,TGCAGCGTTGAGGGAGGGGAGTCCGGGGAGCTGTTTTTT,CSVEGGESGELFF
TRBJ1-2,.,.,TRBV7-9,TGTGCCCTCGACGAGGCAGCCAACTATGGCTACACCTTC,CALDEAANYGYTF
TRBJ2-6,.,once,TRBV9,TGTGCCAGCAGCCCGTATAGCGTCGGTGGGGCCAACGTCCTGACTTTC,CASSPYSVGGANVLTF
TRBJ2-1,.,.,TRBV28,TGTGCCAGCACTACAAGCCGGGACAACGACAATGAGCAGTTCTTC,CASTTSRDNDNEQFF
TRBJ2-7,TRBD2,.,TRBV10-3,TGTGCCATCAGTGAGTTAGGGACTAGCGGGCCCCGCTCCTACGAGCAGTACTTC,CAISELGTSGPRSYEQYF
TRBJ2-2,TRBD2,.,TRBV28,TGTGCCAGCACCACCCTGAGCGGGAGAGGGAGCGGGGAGCTGTTTTTT,CASTTLSGRGSGELFF
TRBJ1-1,.,.,TRBV28,TGTGCCAGCAGTTATACGACGAACACTGAAGCTTTCTTT,CASSYTTNTEAFF
TRBJ2-4,.,.,TRBV4-1,TGCGCCAGCAGCCAAGACCTCCTCCTGGGGATTGCCTTAGTCAAAAACATTCAGTACTTC,CASSQDLLLGIALVKNIQYF
TRBJ2-2,.,.,TRBV29-1,TGCAGCGTTGAATTTGTCTCCTCCGGGGAGCTGTTTTTT,CSVEFVSSGELFF
TRBJ1-1,.,.,TRBV7-9,TGTGCCAGCAGCTGGGAGGGGAACACTGAAGCTTTCTTT,CASSWEGNTEAFF
TRBJ2-1,TRBD1,.,TRBV4-1,TGCGCCAGCAGCCAAGGGGACAGCAGTCAGTTCTTC,CASSQGDSSQFF
TRBJ1-1,TRBD1,.,TRBV19,TGTGCCAGTAGTACTGGGACAGGGATAGCTGAAGCTTTCTTT,CASSTGTGIAEAFF
TRBJ2-1,.,.,TRBV9,TGTGCCAGCAGCTCAGGGAGTAATGAGCAGTTCTTC,CASSSGSNEQFF
TRBJ2-6,.,.,TRBV27,TGTGCCAGCAGTGACTTCTCTGGGGCCAACGTCCTGACTTTC,CASSDFSGANVLTF
TRBJ1-2,.,medium-sized,TRBV10-2,TGCGCCAGCAGGGGGGACCGCGACTCAGATGGCTACACCTTC,CASRGDRDSDGYTF
TRBJ2-1,TRBD2,.,TRBV5-4,TGTGCCAGCAGCTCAGCGGGGGAGCGGGCTGTGAATGAGCAGTTCTTC,CASSSAGERAVNEQFF
TRBJ2-7,.,few,TRBV12-5,TGTGCTAGTGGTTTGGTAATTGGGCAGGAAACCTACGAGCAGTACTTC,CASGLVIGQETYEQYF
TRBJ2-3,.,.,TRBV6-4,TGTGCCAGCAGTGACTCGGCAGGGTCAGATACGCAGTATTTT,CASSDSAGSDTQYF
TRBJ2-2,.,.,TRBV6-5,TGTGCCAGCAGTTACTCGACAGTGAACACCGGGGAGCTGTTTTTT,CASSYSTVNTGELFF
TRBJ2-5,.,.,TRBV6-5,TGTGCCAGCAGTAGCCGACAGAAAAAAGAGGCCCAGTACTTC,CASSSRQKKEAQYF
TRBJ2-5,.,many,TRBV5-4,TGTGCCAGCAGCTCTGGGGGCACCCAAGAGACCCAGTACTTC,CASSSGGTQETQYF